The TCR beta chain under discussion was sequenced for a study of long-term antiretroviral therapy in people with HIV. As for the study in general: It was about a decade after the earliest samples that the 2015 immediate-ART recommendation appeared.

Comments on this clone: The antigen remains unidentified.

The V and J ends lost 7 bases and 1 base respectively, with 14 bases between them. The CDR3 spans 14 residues. Germline CDR1 and CDR2: SGHRS and YFSETQ. Survey-level immunoSEQ v3.0 assays were run. Sequencing aimed at about 35,000-55,000 T-cell genomes per sample. Produced via immunoSEQ multiplex PCR; TCRdb's table is partial and in-frame only. The data contain 15,000 to 20,000 clones, approximately 80% of them seen just once; the ten biggest clones take up roughly an eighth. Findings and caveats of the study: Post-ART, diversity grew, though it stayed under transplant donor control levels. Comparison with controls showed narrower CDR3 length ranges in HIV repertoires.

This sequence joins TRBV5-1 and TRBJ1-1; D uncertain. The origin of this receptor is a woman aged 45-59 years with HIV. The input for sequencing was unsorted PBMCs, taken 0.3 years after starting antiretroviral therapy. CDR3 sequence: CASRRLDGNTEAFF. The CDR3 DNA reads as TGCGCCAGCCGAAGACTCGACGGGAACACTGAAGCTTTCTTT.